One and the same sample provided the 27 T cell receptor beta chains below, sequenced in a study of shared clonotypes between healthy human individuals. Profiling relied on immunoSEQ multiplex PCR, and the TCRdb table lists in-frame clones only, not all of them. Among about 2.4 million clones listed, over 85% were seen once. Sample: naive CD4+ T cells from PBMCs. Subset noted: CD45RA+ positively selected. The receptors shown here come from a man aged 18 to 29 in good health. Some clones in this sample may be carry-over from other donors' samples.

This chain uses TRBV5-1 with TRBJ2-5; TRBD1 or TRBD2 may be the D gene (5 bases each). This CDR3 region has 15 residues. V dropped 4 bases and J dropped 5 bases, with 18 bases sitting between them. Germline V gene data show CDR1 as SGHRS and CDR2 as YFSETQ. The CDR3 nucleotides are TGCGCCAGCAGCCGAGCCGGGCCAGGGACGGAGACCCAGTACTTC. It codes for CASSRAGPGTETQYF.

This clone was recorded only once. The chain joins TRBV27 to TRBJ1-5; D perhaps matches TRBD1 (5 bases). The CDR3 covers 16 residues. The germline V gene has CDR1 MNHEY and CDR2 SMNVEV (reference sequence). V was trimmed by 5 bases and J by 1 base, leaving 15 bases between them. The CDR3, as DNA: TGTGCCAGCAGTCTAATGTCGGGGGTGAGCAATCAGCCCCAGCATTTT. It codes for CASSLMSGVSNQPQHF.

The genes are TRBV27 and TRBJ2-7; 10 positions agree with TRBD1. This CDR3 comprises 18 residues. Per germline, CDR1 MNHEY and CDR2 SMNVEV (reference sequence). V lost 1 base, J lost 0 bases, and 9 bases stayed unmatched. The CDR3 coding sequence is TGTGCCAGCAGTTTATTCGGGACAGGGGACGGGGGCTCCTACGAGCAGTACTTC. Its translation: CASSLFGTGDGGSYEQYF.

The V and J genes are TRBV7-3 and TRBJ1-1; D perhaps matches TRBD1 (6 bases). Germline lookup yields CDR1 SGHTA and CDR2 FQGTGA. V lost 2 bases to trimming and J lost 4 bases, with 11 bases between them. The CDR3 covers 14 residues. The CDR3 is CASSLPGVGTEAFF. Written as DNA, the CDR3 is TGTGCCAGCAGCTTACCAGGGGTGGGCACTGAAGCTTTCTTT.

The gene calls are TRBV4-2 and TRBJ2-2; 14 nucleotides align to TRBD2. V lost 4 bases and J lost 6; bases outside the gene matches: 4. Per the germline V gene, CDR1 is LGHNA and CDR2 is YNFKEQ. The length of the CDR3 is 16 residues. The CDR3 bases are TGTGCCAGCAGCCCGGGGACTAGCGGGAGTCCCGGGGAGCTGTTTTTT. Its protein product is CASSPGTSGSPGELFF.

V gene TRBV5-6 combines with J gene TRBJ2-1; D uncertain. The V end was cut by 5 bases, the J end by 2 bases, with 8 bases between. The CDR3 totals 13 residues. Germline V CDR1 and CDR2: SGHDT, YYEEEE. The CDR3 DNA reads TGTGCCAGCAGGGTGGGAACCTACAATGAGCAGTTCTTC. Residues: CASRVGTYNEQFF.

V usage is TRBV30 and J usage is TRBJ2-3; 9 nucleotides match TRBD1. After removal of 0 bases from V and 3 bases from J, the junction contained 1 base not matched to a gene. This CDR3 is built from 14 residues. Germline assignment: CDR1 GTSNPN and CDR2 SVGIG (reference sequence). CDR3 coding DNA: TGTGCCTGGAGTGTACAGGGGGCAACAGATACGCAGTATTTT. Amino acids: CAWSVQGATDTQYF.

Regarding this clone: This same CDR3 is encoded by further DNA sequences in the sample. The chain is built from TRBV9 and TRBJ2-3, with 9 bases lining up with TRBD2. Trimming removed 0 bases from V and 4 bases from J; junction bases left unmatched: 3. Per the germline V gene, CDR1 is SGDLS and CDR2 is YYNGEE. CDR3 length: 15 amino acids. This chain's CDR3 is CASSVGLAGPDTQYF. CDR3 nucleotides: TGTGCCAGCAGCGTAGGGCTAGCGGGACCAGATACGCAGTATTTT.

On this clone: The identical CDR3 is also encoded by other nucleotide sequences in the sample. J is TRBJ2-5 and V is TRBV14, with D unclear. Germline CDR1 reads SGHDN; CDR2 reads FVKESK. V lost 2 bases and J 4 bases, leaving 2 bases between the germline ends. CDR3 length: 11 amino acids. The CDR3: CASSQRETQYF. The CDR3 DNA reads as TGTGCCAGCAGCCAACGAGAGACCCAGTACTTC.

This rearrangement joins TRBV7-9 to TRBJ2-7; D remains unclear. V lost 0 bases to trimming and J lost 6 bases, with 9 bases between them. CDR1 SEHNR and CDR2 FQNEAQ come from the germline V gene (reference sequence). The CDR3 has 13 amino acids. CDR3 coding DNA: TGTGCCAGCAGCTTAGCGGGCCTTCGCGAGCAGTACTTC. This sequence encodes CASSLAGLREQYF.

The genes are TRBV7-8 and TRBJ1-2; D ambiguous. V was clipped by 1 base and J by 7 bases, with 13 bases between them. Germline loops: CDR1 SGHVS, CDR2 FQNEAQ. This CDR3 comprises 14 residues. In DNA, the CDR3 is TGTGCCAGCAGCTTAGTTGGCAGGCTGGGTGGCTACACCTTC. Translation: CASSLVGRLGGYTF.

The chain links TRBV19 to TRBJ2-1; 15 bases match TRBD2. Per the germline V gene, CDR1 is LNHDA and CDR2 is SQIVND (reference sequence). The J segment lost 9 bases and the V segment lost 8 bases, leaving 17 bases of the junction unmatched. CDR3 length: 18 amino acids. CDR3 nucleotide sequence: TGTGCCAGTGGACTCAGGACTAGCGGGAGGGAACGGCGGAGTGAGCAGTTCTTC. This gives the protein CASGLRTSGRERRSEQFF.

V gene TRBV19 combines with J gene TRBJ1-1; D remains unclear. Germline lookup yields CDR1 LNHDA and CDR2 SQIVND (reference sequence). The CDR3 is 15 residues long. The V end was cut by 1 base, the J end by 1 base, with 10 bases between. CDR3 sequence (DNA): TGTGCCAGTAGTATAGTCTCCCGGGCGAACACTGAAGCTTTCTTT. This translates into CASSIVSRANTEAFF.

CDR3 DNA: TGTGCCAGCAGCTTAGCCGTCCCCCGAAAACTGTTTTTT. It yields the protein CASSLAVPRKLFF. The V gene is TRBV7-9, the J gene TRBJ1-4; no clear D gene. CDR3 length: 13 amino acids. Germline CDR1 is SEHNR and CDR2 is FQNEAQ (reference sequence). Trimming took off 0 bases at V and 10 bases at J, with 9 bases between the two ends.

As regards this clone: Because the CDR3's place on the DNA is in doubt, the DNA is left out and the CDR3 is given as listed by TCRdb. The V gene is TRBV5-1, the J gene TRBJ2-1; TRBD2, the table's D call, lacks a check against the DNA. Per the germline V gene, CDR1 is SGHRS and CDR2 is YFSETQ. The CDR3 has 16 residues if both end residues are counted. The CDR3 is CASSLFGSGVGIEQFF.

Remarks on this clone: This specimen includes other DNA sequences encoding the same CDR3. The chain has TRBV7-3 and TRBJ2-3, with D possibly being TRBD1 or TRBD2 (6 bases each). With 0 bases removed from V and 6 bases from J, the gap between germline ends came to 7 bases. In germline, CDR1 is SGHTA, CDR2 FQGTGA. CDR3 size: 13 residues. CDR3 sequence (DNA): TGTGCCAGCAGCTTAACAGGGGGGGATACGCAGTATTTT. It codes for CASSLTGGDTQYF. Full variable domain (rest looked up from reference TRBV7-3 and TRBJ2-3): GAGVSQTPSNKVTEKGKYVELRCDPISGHTALYWYRQSLGQGPEFLIYFQGTGAADDSGLPNDRFFAVRPEGSVSTLKIQRTERGDSAVYLCASSLTGGDTQYFGPGTRLTVL.

The chain joins TRBV10-3 to TRBJ2-5, with 8 bases matching TRBD2. The J call may be in error: the DNA end matches TRBJ2-7 better. Germline CDR1 and CDR2: ENHRY and SYGVKD. The CDR3 is 14 amino acids. The CDR3 loop is CAIQAGVYSYEQYF. The CDR3 nucleotides read TGTGCCATTCAAGCGGGAGTTTATTCCTACGAGCAGTACTTC.

The V call is TRBV6-6, the J call TRBJ1-5; D unresolved. The CDR3 consists of 13 residues. The germline V gene has CDR1 MNHNY and CDR2 SVGAGI (reference sequence). The V and J ends lost 9 bases and 2 bases respectively, with 11 bases between them. The CDR3 spells CASGRSGNQPQHF. CDR3 in DNA: TGTGCCAGTGGGCGGAGCGGCAATCAGCCCCAGCATTTT.

This chain uses TRBV5-4 with TRBJ2-7, with D possibly matching TRBD1 (6 bases). CDR3 length equals 14 residues. The germline gives CDR1 SGHNT, CDR2 YYREEE (reference sequence). V was trimmed by 0 bases and J by 4 bases, leaving 11 bases between them. The CDR3 reads CASSLDLQGYEQYF. The CDR3 DNA reads TGTGCCAGCAGCTTGGACCTTCAGGGGTACGAGCAGTACTTC.

This rearrangement joins TRBV2 to TRBJ2-2, with 10 bases fitting TRBD1. The CDR3 runs to 13 residues. Germline lookup yields CDR1 SNHLY and CDR2 FYNNEI. V shed 7 bases and J 5 bases; nucleotides not matched to a gene: 1. The CDR3 region has the DNA TGTGCCAGCACGGGACAGGGGACCGGGGAGCTGTTTTTT. Translating gives CASTGQGTGELFF.

The chain employs TRBV7-3 and TRBJ1-1; D gene uncertain. The CDR3 spans 14 residues. Germline V gives CDR1 SGHTA, CDR2 FQGTGA. Between the trimmed V and J ends, which lost 2 bases and 2 bases, there was a span of 9 bases. Written as DNA, the CDR3 is TGTGCCAGCAGCTTAGACCCAGCTAACACTGAAGCTTTCTTT. Translated: CASSLDPANTEAFF. The full variable domain, completed using reference TRBV7-3 and TRBJ1-1, is GAGVSQTPSNKVTEKGKYVELRCDPISGHTALYWYRQSLGQGPEFLIYFQGTGAADDSGLPNDRFFAVRPEGSVSTLKIQRTERGDSAVYLCASSLDPANTEAFFGQGTRLTVV.

The J gene is TRBJ1-2, the V gene TRBV28; unclear D gene. The CDR3 spans 14 residues. V shed 5 bases and J shed 8 bases, with 18 bases lying between them. Germline CDR1 and CDR2: MDHEN and SYDVKM. The DNA of the CDR3 is TGTGCCAGCAGTAGTGGGCGGGGAGCGGGAGGCTACACCTTC. Its protein is CASSSGRGAGGYTF.

V gene TRBV14 combines with J gene TRBJ2-1; 8 positions match TRBD2. Germline assignment: CDR1 SGHDN and CDR2 FVKESK. The CDR3 is 13 residues long. J lost 10 bases, V lost 4 bases, and 6 bases had no gene match. This chain's CDR3 is CASSLGLALEQFF. CDR3 DNA sequence: TGTGCCAGCAGCCTTGGACTAGCTCTCGAGCAGTTCTTC.

The chain links TRBV28 to TRBJ2-7; 12 bases map to TRBD2. V dropped 6 bases and J dropped 6; count of bases not matched to a gene: 9. In germline, CDR1 is MDHEN, CDR2 SYDVKM. The CDR3 is 15 amino acids. CDR3 region: CASSPTSGRPSEQYF. The CDR3 DNA follows: TGTGCCAGCAGCCCTACTAGCGGGAGGCCTTCCGAGCAGTACTTC. Full variable domain (remainder filled in from reference TRBV28 and TRBJ2-7): DVKVTQSSRYLVKRTGEKVFLECVQDMDHENMFWYRQDPGLGLRLIYFSYDVKMKEKGDIPEGYSVSREKKERFSLILESASTNQTSMYLCASSPTSGRPSEQYFGPGTRLTVT.

In regard to this clone: Other DNA sequences of this sample code for an identical CDR3. DNA of the CDR3: TGTGCCAGCAGCAGGGACGGGAACACTGAAGCTTTCTTT. It encodes CASSRDGNTEAFF. This sequence joins TRBV9 and TRBJ1-1; D may be TRBD1 (5 bases). This CDR3 is built from 13 residues. The V end was cut by 4 bases, the J end by 1 base, with 8 bases between. The germline V gene has CDR1 SGDLS and CDR2 YYNGEE.

The chain has TRBV5-6 and TRBJ2-5; D may be TRBD1 or TRBD2 (6 bases each). Germline lookup yields CDR1 SGHDT and CDR2 YYEEEE. The CDR3 has 16 amino acids. Trimming pared 4 bases from V and 3 bases from J, leaving 19 bases between. The CDR3 here is CASSPGGPLAEETQYF. Written as DNA, the CDR3 is TGTGCCAGCAGCCCCGGGGGCCCCCTGGCCGAAGAGACCCAGTACTTC.

The rearrangement uses TRBV15 and TRBJ2-7; D may be TRBD1 (6 bases). From germline, CDR1 is LNHNV and CDR2 YYDKDF (reference sequence). The CDR3 is 15 amino acids. Trimming shortened V by 6 bases and J by 4 bases, and 19 bases separated the two germline ends. DNA for the CDR3: TGTGCCACCAGTAATAACCCCAGGGGCAGTTACGAGCAGTACTTC. Translated, it gives CATSNNPRGSYEQYF.